This T cell receptor (beta chain) was sequenced during a study of cytomegalovirus exposure and HLA in healthy donors. V dropped 9 bases and J dropped 4; count of bases not matched to a gene: 6. Germline CDR1 LNHDA, CDR2 SQIVND (reference sequence). The CDR3 consists of 13 residues. This clone came up a few times. Vbeta (60) and Jbeta (13) primers were used in the PCR. The data were produced by immunoSEQ multiplex PCR, yet TCRdb's version contains in-frame clones alone and is incomplete. The sample shows roughly 120,000 clones, less than 20% of them seen only once. The source is a woman between 18 and 29 years old in good health and CMV-seronegative. The V and J genes are TRBV19 and TRBJ2-7, with 10 nucleotides matching TRBD1. The sequencing sample was made of PBMCs. The CDR3 bases are TGTGCCAGCCAAGACAGGGGGCGGTACGAGCAGTACTTC. It yields the protein CASQDRGRYEQYF.